This T cell receptor beta chain originates from a study of blood T cell repertoires in COVID-19. About the research overall: PBMCs, B-cell-depleted T cells, or T cells provided the cDNA or gDNA that made up the material.

The CDR3 has 15 amino acids. The germline gives CDR1 SEHNR, CDR2 FQNEAQ (reference sequence). V was trimmed by 6 bases and J by 2 bases, leaving 17 bases between them. As originally analysed: Scientists estimated how many nucleated cells there were by amplifying reference gene primers. The repertoire was sequenced with immunoSEQ multiplex PCR; TCRdb's copy has only in-frame clones and lacks some. The DNA was the basis for D and trimming; V, J and clone size are from that table. Counted here are over 200,000 clones, about 87% occurring once; the ten biggest clones make up less than 3.5%. The receptor comes from a man aged 25 to 40 with COVID-19, enrolled during active disease. The J gene is TRBJ2-7, the V gene TRBV7-9; weak D call: TRBD1 (6 bases). Sequenced material: peripheral blood. CDR3 amino acids: CASRATGMKTYEQYF. CDR3 bases: TGTGCCAGCAGAGCAACAGGGATGAAGACCTACGAGCAGTACTTC.